The 30 T cell receptor beta chains reported below all come from one sample, sequenced in a study of cytomegalovirus exposure and HLA in healthy donors. Profiling relied on immunoSEQ multiplex PCR, and the TCRdb table lists in-frame clones only, not all of them. The table lists 50,000 to 65,000 clones, roughly nine tenths of them singletons. Sequenced: PBMCs. These receptors all come from a young woman in good health and CMV-seropositive.

The V gene is TRBV5-5, the J gene TRBJ1-6; 9 bases match TRBD1. This CDR3 region has 14 residues. The ends lost 4 bases at V and 8 bases at J; junction bases unmatched: 4. Germline V CDR1 and CDR2: SGHKS, YYEKEE (reference sequence). Here the CDR3 reads CASSAGQGYSPLHF. The CDR3 bases are TGTGCCAGCAGCGCGGGACAGGGATATTCACCCCTCCACTTT.

The chain uses TRBV28 and TRBJ1-1, with D tentatively TRBD1 (5 bases). The CDR3 sequence is 15 residues long. V was pared by 3 bases and J by 1 base, with 12 bases between. Germline-derived CDR1 and CDR2 are MDHEN and SYDVKM. The CDR3 here is CASSFSGRRNTEAFF. The CDR3 DNA is TGTGCCAGCAGTTTTTCAGGGCGCAGGAACACTGAAGCTTTCTTT.

The rearrangement uses TRBV21-1 and TRBJ2-3; TRBD1 is taken as the D call from the table, unchecked against the DNA. TRBV21-1 is flagged as a pseudogene. This CDR3 has 18 residues. CDR3 sequence (DNA): TGTGCCAGCAGTAAAACTGGGAACCACAGGGCTTGGACAGATACGCAGTATTTT. Translated, it gives CASSKTGNHRAWTDTQYF.

The rearrangement joins TRBV4-3 to TRBJ2-7, with D possibly being TRBD2 (6 bases). Trimming left V 3 bases short and J 3 bases short, with 18 bases between. Germline V gives CDR1 LGHNA, CDR2 YSLEER. This CDR3 comprises 16 residues. The CDR3 DNA sequence: TGCGCCAGCAGCCAGGGAACCGGGACTTGGCTCTACGAGCAGTACTTC. This gives the protein CASSQGTGTWLYEQYF.

Only one count was recorded for this clone. V is TRBV6-1 and J is TRBJ1-5; D remains unclear. V was pared by 6 bases and J by 3 bases, with 15 bases between. The CDR3 extends over 15 amino acids. Germline V gene sequence: CDR1 MNHNS, CDR2 SASEGT. CDR3 DNA: TGTGCCAGCAGGGGCCGGGATGGATACAATCAGCCCCAGCATTTT. Translating it yields CASRGRDGYNQPQHF.

The V gene is TRBV6-5, the J gene TRBJ1-1; the D gene is possibly TRBD1 (6 bases). The ends were cut back, 6 bases at V and 11 bases at J, with 16 bases in the middle. Germline V CDR1 and CDR2: MNHEY, SVGAGI. The CDR3 spans 12 residues. In nucleotides, the CDR3 is TGTGCCAGCAGCTTAATCAGGGGCAGGGCTTTCTTT. This translates into CASSLIRGRAFF.

The chain recombines TRBV5-1 with TRBJ2-3, with D perhaps TRBD2 (6 bases). The germline V and J ends were trimmed by 0 bases and 4 bases, with 12 bases remaining between them. CDR3 length: 15 amino acids. Germline CDR1 reads SGHRS; CDR2 reads YFSETQ. The CDR3: CASSLERGSPDTQYF. The DNA for the CDR3 is TGCGCCAGCAGCTTGGAACGGGGGTCCCCAGATACGCAGTATTTT.

The gene calls are TRBV28 and TRBJ2-3; TRBD2 aligns across 10 bases. V gave up 3 bases and J gave up 1 base; unmatched junction bases: 4. The CDR3 extends over 16 amino acids. CDR1 MDHEN and CDR2 SYDVKM come from the germline V gene. The CDR3 loop is CASSFLGTSGTDTQYF. Written as DNA, the CDR3 is TGTGCCAGCAGTTTTCTCGGGACTAGCGGCACAGATACGCAGTATTTT.

V is TRBV19 and J is TRBJ2-2, with 8 bases identical to TRBD1. J lost 6 bases, V lost 4 bases, and 10 bases had no gene match. The germline V gene has CDR1 LNHDA and CDR2 SQIVND (reference sequence). CDR3 length: 16 amino acids. CDR3: CASSTYRGTGAGELFF. The CDR3 nucleotides are TGTGCCAGTAGTACCTACAGGGGGACGGGCGCCGGGGAGCTGTTTTTT.

The chain recombines TRBV30 with TRBJ2-6; D not resolved. The germline V and J ends were trimmed by 0 bases and 0 bases, with 9 bases remaining between them. The length of the CDR3 is 16 residues. Germline V gene sequence: CDR1 GTSNPN, CDR2 SVGIG (reference sequence). CDR3 coding DNA: TGTGCCTGGAGTGTACCCCTGAGCTCTGGGGCCAACGTCCTGACTTTC. This encodes CAWSVPLSSGANVLTF.

This chain joins TRBV29-1 and TRBJ2-1, with 7 bases identical to TRBD2. The CDR3 consists of 15 residues. The germline gives CDR1 SQVTM, CDR2 ANQGSEA. After removal of 2 bases from V and 7 bases from J, the junction contained 11 bases not matched to a gene. The CDR3 bases are TGCAGCGTTGAACAGGGCGCGGGGGTACGGAATGAGCAGTTCTTC. Translation gives CSVEQGAGVRNEQFF.

The V and J genes are TRBV6-5 and TRBJ2-1, with D perhaps TRBD1 (5 bases). V gave up 6 bases and J gave up 6 bases, with 18 bases separating them. The CDR3 has 15 amino acids. The V gene's germline CDR1 is MNHEY and CDR2 SVGAGI. Here the CDR3 DNA reads TGTGCCAGCAGCCCCTCAGGGCAGGCTTCCAATGAGCAGTTCTTC. It yields the protein CASSPSGQASNEQFF.

The chain combines TRBV4-2 with TRBJ2-6, with D perhaps TRBD1 (5 bases). The CDR3 is made up of 16 amino acids. Trimming removed 0 bases from V and 2 bases from J, with 8 bases in between. Germline V gene data show CDR1 as LGHNA and CDR2 as YNFKEQ. The CDR3 reads CASSQEGVPGANVLTF. CDR3 DNA sequence: TGTGCCAGCAGCCAAGAAGGGGTCCCTGGGGCCAACGTCCTGACTTTC.

This rearrangement joins TRBV28 to TRBJ2-7; 9 positions agree with TRBD2. Trimming at V came to 6 bases and at J to 3 bases, leaving 9 bases not matched to a gene. The CDR3 is made up of 15 amino acids. The germline CDR1 and CDR2 sequences are MDHEN and SYDVKM. The CDR3 nucleotides are TGTGCCAGCAGGCCAACGGCTAGCGGGAACTACGAGCAGTACTTC. Encoded protein: CASRPTASGNYEQYF.

The V gene is TRBV11-2, the J gene TRBJ2-5; 7 bases line up with TRBD2. The CDR3 is 19 residues long. Germline lookup yields CDR1 SGHAT and CDR2 FQNNGV. V was pared by 4 bases and J by 1 base, with 18 bases of the junction left unmatched. CDR3 in amino acids: CASSSYPGVSGELQETQYF. The CDR3 region has the DNA TGTGCCAGCAGCTCCTACCCGGGAGTGAGCGGGGAACTCCAAGAGACCCAGTACTTC.

This rearrangement joins TRBV19 to TRBJ1-5; a weak D match, TRBD1 (5 bases). The CDR3 length is 17 residues. The ends were cut back, 3 bases at V and 2 bases at J, with 17 bases in the middle. Germline V gives CDR1 LNHDA, CDR2 SQIVND (reference sequence). CDR3 nucleotides: TGTGCCAGTAGTATTACCTCCCAGGGATTTGGCAATCAGCCCCAGCATTTT. Translating gives CASSITSQGFGNQPQHF.

There are a few counts of this clone. The chain joins TRBV19 to TRBJ1-1; TRBD1 might be the D (5 bases). The CDR3 is 14 amino acids. Germline V lookup: CDR1 LNHDA, CDR2 SQIVND (reference sequence). V was trimmed by 2 bases and J by 0 bases, leaving 7 bases between them. Here the CDR3 DNA reads TGTGCCAGTAGTATATCAGGGCTGAACACTGAAGCTTTCTTT. It encodes CASSISGLNTEAFF.

The genes are TRBV30 and TRBJ2-5; TRBD2 is a possible D gene (6 bases). The V gene's germline CDR1 is GTSNPN and CDR2 SVGIG (reference sequence). V lost 5 bases to trimming and J lost 2 bases, with 9 bases between them. The CDR3 is 12 residues long. This CDR3 is CAWARGQETQYF. The CDR3 DNA reads as TGTGCCTGGGCCCGGGGGCAAGAGACCCAGTACTTC. Full variable domain (missing parts from reference TRBV30 and TRBJ2-5): SQTIHQWPATLVQPVGSPLSLECTVEGTSNPNLYWYRQAAGRGLQLLFYSVGIGQISSEVPQNLSASRPQDRQFILSSKKLLLSDSGFYLCAWARGQETQYFGPGTRLLVL.

The chain links TRBV7-3 to TRBJ2-2, with TRBD1 as a possible D gene (5 bases). From germline, CDR1 is SGHTA and CDR2 FQGTGA. The CDR3 consists of 14 residues. Between the trimmed V and J ends, which lost 7 bases and 4 bases, there was a span of 13 bases. In DNA form, the CDR3 reads TGTGCCAGCAAAGCTACAGGAACCACCGGGGAGCTGTTTTTT. Translation: CASKATGTTGELFF.

There are a few counts of this clone. The V call is TRBV7-2, the J call TRBJ2-5; D not resolved. This CDR3 contains 16 residues. With 3 bases removed from V and 2 bases from J, the gap between germline ends came to 16 bases. Germline lookup yields CDR1 SGHTA and CDR2 FQGNSA. The CDR3 loop is CASSLSVGATQETQYF. Here the CDR3 DNA reads TGTGCCAGCAGCTTGAGTGTCGGAGCGACTCAAGAGACCCAGTACTTC.

This chain links TRBV6-5 with TRBJ1-4; TRBD1 might be the D (6 bases). Germline assignment: CDR1 MNHEY and CDR2 SVGAGI. The CDR3 has 13 amino acids. Trimming left V 6 bases short and J 8 bases short, with 13 bases between. The CDR3 spells CASRRGNREKLFF. The CDR3 DNA follows: TGTGCCAGCAGGAGGGGGAATCGGGAAAAACTGTTTTTT.

In the case of this clone: The junction departs from germline at one end; a sequencing error may be responsible. V usage is TRBV28 and J usage is TRBJ2-2, with D uncertain. Germline values: CDR1 MDHEN, CDR2 SYDVKM. The length of the CDR3 is 13 residues. The CDR3 DNA is TGTGCCGGCAGATCAGCGAACACCGGGGAGCTGTTTTTT. Translating it yields CAGRSANTGELFF.

The chain employs TRBV11-3 and TRBJ2-2; 11 bases are shared with TRBD1. CDR1 is SGHNT, CDR2 YENEEA, per germline. CDR3 length equals 15 residues. Losses at the gene ends were 5 bases for V and 5 bases for J; bases not matched to a gene: 4. CDR3 in DNA: TGTGCCAGCAGCACTTGGGACAGGGGGACCGGGGAGCTGTTTTTT. This sequence encodes CASSTWDRGTGELFF.

The chain employs TRBV30 and TRBJ2-2; TRBD2 matches at 8 bases. Trimming took 3 bases from V and 6 from J; bases not matched to a gene: 6. Germline loops: CDR1 GTSNPN, CDR2 SVGIG (reference sequence). The CDR3 is 14 residues long. The CDR3 loop reads CAWSNGGAAGELFF. The DNA for the CDR3 is TGTGCCTGGAGCAACGGGGGGGCGGCCGGGGAGCTGTTTTTT.

The gene calls are TRBV4-3 and TRBJ2-7, with D tentatively TRBD1 (6 bases). Trimming removed 0 bases from V and 6 bases from J, with 12 bases in between. The germline CDR1 and CDR2 sequences are LGHNA and YSLEER. This CDR3 is built from 14 residues. The CDR3 DNA sequence: TGCGCCAGCAGCCAAGAACAGGGCTCGGGCGAGCAGTACTTC. It codes for CASSQEQGSGEQYF.

The rearrangement uses TRBV14 and TRBJ2-5; TRBD2 aligns across 7 bases. CDR3 length: 14 residues. With 2 bases clipped from V and 5 bases from J, the junction kept 5 bases outside the gene matches. CDR1 SGHDN and CDR2 FVKESK come from the germline V gene. The CDR3 loop reads CASSQMTSRETQYF. The CDR3, as DNA: TGTGCCAGCAGCCAAATGACTAGCAGGGAGACCCAGTACTTC.

The chain is built from TRBV19 and TRBJ2-3; possible D gene TRBD2, 7 bases. The germline V gene encodes CDR1 LNHDA and CDR2 SQIVND (reference sequence). V lost 7 bases to trimming and J lost 4 bases, with 12 bases between them. CDR3 length equals 13 residues. The CDR3 coding sequence is TGTGCCAGTACCCGAGGGGGGGCAGATACGCAGTATTTT. As protein: CASTRGGADTQYF.

The rearrangement links TRBV5-1 to TRBJ2-7; 12 bases are shared with TRBD2. V lost 3 bases and J lost 3; bases outside the gene matches: 10. Germline CDR1 and CDR2: SGHRS and YFSETQ. The CDR3 is 17 amino acids. The DNA of the CDR3 is TGCGCCAGCAGCTCCCGACTAGCGGGGGCATTTAGCTACGAGCAGTACTTC. This sequence encodes CASSSRLAGAFSYEQYF.

The genes are TRBV6-6 and TRBJ2-3; a weak D match, TRBD1 (6 bases). There are 13 residues in the CDR3. CDR1 MNHNY and CDR2 SVGAGI come from the germline V gene (reference sequence). V lost 5 bases and J lost 2, with 8 bases in between. The CDR3 region has the DNA TGTGCCAGCAGTCAGGGGTTCACAGATACGCAGTATTTT. Encoded protein: CASSQGFTDTQYF.

This chain joins TRBV11-2 and TRBJ2-3; 9 bases fit TRBD1. V dropped 5 bases and J dropped 0; count of bases not matched to a gene: 6. This CDR3 region has 16 residues. Germline CDR1 SGHAT, CDR2 FQNNGV. As DNA, the CDR3 is TGTGCCAGCAGCCACCTCGGACAGGGGAGCACAGATACGCAGTATTTT. Protein: CASSHLGQGSTDTQYF. Based on the CDR3 plus reference TRBV11-2 and TRBJ2-3, the full variable domain is EAGVAQSPRYKIIEKRQSVAFWCNPISGHATLYWYQQILGQGPKLLIQFQNNGVVDDSQLPKDRFSAERLKGVDSTLKIQPAKLEDSAVYLCASSHLGQGSTDTQYFGPGTRLTVL.